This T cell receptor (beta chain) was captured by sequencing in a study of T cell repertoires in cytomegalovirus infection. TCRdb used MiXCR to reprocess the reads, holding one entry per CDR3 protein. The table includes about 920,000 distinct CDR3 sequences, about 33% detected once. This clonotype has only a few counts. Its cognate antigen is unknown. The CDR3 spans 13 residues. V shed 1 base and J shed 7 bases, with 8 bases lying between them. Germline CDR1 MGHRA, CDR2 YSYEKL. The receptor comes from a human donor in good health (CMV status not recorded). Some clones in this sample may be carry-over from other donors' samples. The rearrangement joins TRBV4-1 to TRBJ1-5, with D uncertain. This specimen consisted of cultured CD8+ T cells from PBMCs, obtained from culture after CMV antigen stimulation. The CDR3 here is CASSQGVGQPQHF. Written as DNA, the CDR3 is TGCGCCAGCAGCCAAGGGGTTGGGCAGCCCCAGCATTTT.